These 25 T cell receptor beta chains were all obtained from the same sample, sequenced in a study of CD8 T cells in Susac syndrome. The authors reverse transcribed about 0.5 to 1 ug RNA with random hexamers. From the immunoSEQ multiplex PCR reads, TCRdb called clonotypes with MiXCR, one entry per CDR3 protein. The sample yields about 71,000 distinct CDR3 sequences, 93% seen once. Source material: CD4+ T cells from PBMCs. The receptor source for this set is a human donor with Susac syndrome.

The rearrangement links TRBV18 to TRBJ1-5; 7 nucleotides agree with TRBD1. Germline trimming cut 6 bases from V and 4 bases from J; bases unmatched to any gene: 6. This CDR3 is 14 amino acids long. Per germline, CDR1 KGHSH and CDR2 LQKENI. The CDR3 here is CASSLDRFNQPQHF. The CDR3 DNA sequence: TGTGCCAGCTCGTTGGACAGGTTTAATCAGCCCCAGCATTTT.

V usage is TRBV20-1 and J usage is TRBJ2-3, with unresolved D. Germline CDR1 reads DFQATT; CDR2 reads SNEGSKA (reference sequence). The CDR3 has 13 amino acids. Trimming took 0 bases from V and 5 from J, leaving 9 bases between them. Written as DNA, the CDR3 is TGCAGTGCTAGAGAGAGGCGTGGAGATACGCAGTATTTT. Amino acid sequence: CSARERRGDTQYF.

This clonotype has just one count. The chain is built from TRBV5-1 and TRBJ1-1; no clear D. The CDR3 has 15 amino acids. CDR1 and CDR2 (germline): SGHRS, YFSETQ. The germline V and J ends were trimmed by 0 bases and 1 base, with 10 bases remaining between them. This CDR3 reads CASSLAQVPNTEAFF. The DNA for the CDR3 is TGCGCCAGCAGCTTGGCCCAGGTGCCGAACACTGAAGCTTTCTTT.

J is TRBJ2-2 and V is TRBV12-3 or TRBV12-4, with D perhaps being TRBD1 or TRBD2 (5 bases each). This CDR3 region has 13 residues. Between the trimmed V and J ends, which lost 6 bases and 3 bases, there was a span of 8 bases. The CDR3 DNA reads as TGTGCCAGCAGGATGGGGGACACCGGGGAGCTGTTTTTT. Translating gives CASRMGDTGELFF.

The chain links TRBV3-1 to TRBJ2-1; D is undetermined. V lost 3 bases and J lost 6, with 15 bases in between. CDR1 is LGHDT and CDR2 is YNNKEL in the germline V gene (reference sequence). The CDR3 is 15 residues long. For the CDR3, the DNA is TGTGCCAGCAGCCATTCAAACCAAGTCGGCAATGAGCAGTTCTTC. This sequence encodes CASSHSNQVGNEQFF.

The chain has TRBV2 and TRBJ1-1, with 7 positions matching TRBD1. Trimming cost V 7 bases and J 1 base; bases outside gene matches: 6. CDR1 and CDR2 from the germline V gene are SNHLY and FYNNEI. This CDR3 is built from 14 residues. The CDR3 bases are TGTGCCAGCAATAGGGGGCCGGGGAACACTGAAGCTTTCTTT. Amino acids: CASNRGPGNTEAFF.

This chain joins TRBV5-4 and TRBJ2-5; tentatively, D is TRBD1 (6 bases). Germline lookup yields CDR1 SGHNT and CDR2 YYREEE (reference sequence). The length of the CDR3 is 16 residues. V lost 7 bases to trimming and J lost 5 bases, with 24 bases between them. The CDR3 nucleotides read TGTGCCAGCTCCCCCCCGAAGAGGACAGCTATCGAGACCCAGTACTTC. Protein: CASSPPKRTAIETQYF.

The chain recombines TRBV7-9 with TRBJ1-1, with unresolved D. The CDR3 has 13 amino acids. Germline V gives CDR1 SEHNR, CDR2 FQNEAQ (reference sequence). Deletions cut 0 bases from V and 5 bases from J, with 7 bases between. As DNA, the CDR3 is TGTGCCAGCAGCTTAGCCGGCCCGACTGAAGCTTTCTTT. Protein sequence: CASSLAGPTEAFF.

The chain is built from TRBV5-1 and TRBJ2-7; no clear D gene. The ends were cut back, 0 bases at V and 1 base at J, with 5 bases in the middle. CDR1 and CDR2 from the germline V gene are SGHRS and YFSETQ. There are 13 residues in the CDR3. CDR3 protein: CASSLAQSYEQYF. The CDR3 DNA is TGCGCCAGCAGCTTGGCGCAATCCTACGAGCAGTACTTC.

The chain employs TRBV28 and TRBJ1-1; D uncertain. The CDR3 loop spans 14 amino acids. From germline, CDR1 is MDHEN and CDR2 SYDVKM. Trimming took 4 bases from V and 1 from J, leaving 10 bases between them. CDR3 protein: CASSSLGRNTEAFF. Written as DNA, the CDR3 is TGTGCCAGCAGTTCCCTCGGACGGAACACTGAAGCTTTCTTT.

This chain uses TRBV6-2 or TRBV6-3 with TRBJ2-7; no clear D gene. Germline V gene sequence: CDR1 MNHEY, CDR2 SVGEGT. Between the trimmed V and J ends, which lost 7 bases and 3 bases, there was a span of 13 bases. This CDR3 is built from 13 residues. The CDR3 sequence is CASKDEPRYEQYF. CDR3 in DNA: TGTGCCAGCAAGGATGAGCCGCGCTACGAGCAGTACTTC.

A single count supports this clonotype. This sequence joins TRBV5-6 and TRBJ2-3; possibly TRBD2 for D (6 bases). CDR3 length: 13 amino acids. Germline CDR1 SGHDT, CDR2 YYEEEE. Trimming cost V 0 bases and J 7 bases, with 9 bases left between them. CDR3 sequence: CASSLAGLYTQYF. CDR3 nucleotides: TGTGCCAGCAGCTTGGCGGGACTGTATACGCAGTATTTT.

V gene TRBV15 combines with J gene TRBJ1-1, with D tentatively TRBD1 (6 bases). V was trimmed by 1 base and J by 2 bases, leaving 14 bases between them. The CDR3 consists of 16 residues. From germline, CDR1 is LNHNV and CDR2 YYDKDF (reference sequence). In DNA, the CDR3 is TGTGCCACCAGCAGAGGCAGGAGGGGGGGAAACACTGAAGCTTTCTTT. It codes for CATSRGRRGGNTEAFF.

The V and J genes are TRBV29-1 and TRBJ2-2; TRBD1 matches at 10 bases. Trimming took 6 bases from V and 4 from J; bases not matched to a gene: 2. CDR1 is SQVTM and CDR2 is ANQGSEA in the germline V gene. This CDR3 contains 13 residues. Here the CDR3 reads CSVTGGFTGELFF. CDR3 coding DNA: TGCAGCGTGACAGGGGGCTTCACCGGGGAGCTGTTTTTT.

The chain employs TRBV28 and TRBJ1-2; no clear D. Deletions cut 7 bases from V and 4 bases from J, with 10 bases between. Per germline, CDR1 MDHEN and CDR2 SYDVKM. The CDR3 contains 12 residues. The CDR3 loop reads CASNFGIYGYTF. The CDR3 DNA reads as TGTGCCAGCAACTTCGGCATCTATGGCTACACCTTC.

The gene calls are TRBV27 and TRBJ2-7; 7 positions match TRBD1. The CDR3 is 14 amino acids. Trimming cost V 7 bases and J 3 bases; bases outside gene matches: 9. Germline CDR1 and CDR2: MNHEY and SMNVEV (reference sequence). CDR3 in amino acids: CASKRQGVYYEQYF. In nucleotides, the CDR3 is TGTGCCAGCAAACGCCAGGGGGTTTACTACGAGCAGTACTTC.

The V and J genes are TRBV7-3 and TRBJ2-3; no clear D. V dropped 6 bases and J dropped 2 bases, with 15 bases sitting between them. The CDR3 extends over 15 amino acids. The V gene's germline CDR1 is SGHTA and CDR2 FQGTGA. In DNA, the CDR3 is TGTGCCAGCAGTTTCGGCGGACGGTTCACAGATACGCAGTATTTT. As protein: CASSFGGRFTDTQYF.

J is TRBJ2-7 and V is TRBV2, with D hard to call. Germline CDR1 reads SNHLY; CDR2 reads FYNNEI. This CDR3 spans 10 amino acids. Trimming cost V 1 base and J 9 bases, with 4 bases left between them. This CDR3 reads CASSEVGQYF. The CDR3 DNA reads as TGTGCCAGCAGTGAAGTAGGGCAGTACTTC.

The chain links TRBV7-2 to TRBJ2-5; TRBD2 aligns across 8 bases. This CDR3 contains 16 residues. V lost 2 bases and J lost 3; bases outside the gene matches: 8. From germline, CDR1 is SGHTA and CDR2 FQGNSA. CDR3 region: CASSLRGGAGKETQYF. The CDR3 DNA is TGTGCCAGCAGCTTACGGGGGGGCGCTGGGAAAGAGACCCAGTACTTC.

This rearrangement joins TRBV19 to TRBJ1-4; D might be TRBD1 (6 bases). V was cut by 9 bases and J by 14 bases, with 22 bases left in between. The length of the CDR3 is 13 residues. Germline CDR1 is LNHDA and CDR2 is SQIVND (reference sequence). The CDR3 sequence: CASSEDRGKRLFF. The CDR3 DNA follows: TGTGCCAGCTCGGAGGACAGAGGAAAAAGGCTGTTTTTT.

This clonotype was observed a single time. The chain is built from TRBV4-3 and TRBJ1-6; TRBD1 matches at 8 bases. Trimming took 4 bases from V and 15 from J; bases not matched to a gene: 11. The CDR3 loop spans 14 amino acids. Germline lookup yields CDR1 LGHNA and CDR2 YSLEER. The CDR3 region is CASSRGTGEVGLHF. CDR3 DNA sequence: TGCGCCAGCAGCCGAGGGACAGGTGAGGTTGGCCTCCACTTT.

The chain links TRBV20-1 to TRBJ2-5; TRBD2 matches at 9 bases. The CDR3 consists of 15 residues. Looked up from germline, CDR1 is DFQATT and CDR2 is SNEGSKA (reference sequence). After removal of 0 bases from V and 3 bases from J, the junction contained 5 bases not matched to a gene. CDR3 coding DNA: TGCAGTGCTAGAGAACCAGCGGGGGGAAAAGAGACCCAGTACTTC. Protein sequence: CSAREPAGGKETQYF.

The genes are TRBV12-3 or TRBV12-4 and TRBJ1-5; D is uncertain. The V end was cut by 2 bases, the J end by 1 base, with 6 bases between. The CDR3 totals 14 residues. CDR3 residues: CASSLFRSNQPQHF. Here the CDR3 DNA reads TGTGCCAGCAGTTTATTCAGGAGCAATCAGCCCCAGCATTTT.

The rearrangement joins TRBV12-5 to TRBJ2-2; 9 nucleotides align to TRBD2. The CDR3 runs to 17 residues. Germline assignment: CDR1 LGHNT and CDR2 FRNRAP. V dropped 0 bases and J dropped 4; count of bases not matched to a gene: 6. In nucleotides, the CDR3 is TGTGCTAGTGGTTTGGTCGCGGGGGGGCCTGGCACCGGGGAGCTGTTTTTT. Amino acids: CASGLVAGGPGTGELFF. Supplemented by reference TRBV12-5 and TRBJ2-2, the full variable domain reads DARVTQTPRHKVTEMGQEVTMRCQPILGHNTVFWYRQTMMQGLELLAYFRNRAPLDDSGMPKDRFSAEMPDATLATLKIQPSEPRDSAVYFCASGLVAGGPGTGELFFGEGSRLTVL.

The rearrangement uses TRBV6-2 or TRBV6-3 and TRBJ2-2, with D perhaps TRBD1 or TRBD2 (6 bases each). Trimming cost V 9 bases and J 6 bases, with 23 bases left between them. CDR3 length equals 16 residues. Germline CDR1 and CDR2: MNHEY and SVGEGT. CDR3 protein: CASYLGRGPSPGELFF. CDR3 bases: TGTGCCAGTTACCTCGGACGGGGGCCCTCACCCGGGGAGCTGTTTTTT.